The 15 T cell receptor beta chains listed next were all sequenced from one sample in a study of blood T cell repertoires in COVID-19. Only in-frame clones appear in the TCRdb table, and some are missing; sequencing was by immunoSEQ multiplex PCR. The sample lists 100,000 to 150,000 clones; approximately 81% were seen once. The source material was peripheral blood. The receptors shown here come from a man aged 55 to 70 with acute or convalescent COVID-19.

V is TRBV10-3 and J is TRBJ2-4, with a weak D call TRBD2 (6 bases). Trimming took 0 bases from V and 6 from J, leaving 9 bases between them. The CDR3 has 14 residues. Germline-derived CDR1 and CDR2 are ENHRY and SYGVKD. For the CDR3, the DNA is TGTGCCATCAGTGAGTCGGGGGGAGGAAACATTCAGTACTTC. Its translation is CAISESGGGNIQYF.

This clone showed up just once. In DNA, the CDR3 is TGTGCCAGCAGTTATACCCCCTTTGTAATAAGCCCCTATAATTCACCCCTCCACTTT. Translated, it gives CASSYTPFVISPYNSPLHF. The chain is built from TRBV6-9 and TRBJ1-6; D gene uncertain. V shed 2 bases and J shed 2 bases, with 19 bases lying between them. Germline CDR1 is MNHGY and CDR2 is SVAAGI. The CDR3 covers 19 residues.

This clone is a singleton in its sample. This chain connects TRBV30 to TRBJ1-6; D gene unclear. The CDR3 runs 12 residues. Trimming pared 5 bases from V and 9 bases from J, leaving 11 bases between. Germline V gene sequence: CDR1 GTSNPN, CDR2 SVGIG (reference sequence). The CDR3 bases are TGTGCCTGGGCCGCGGGAGGTTCACCCCTCCACTTT. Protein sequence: CAWAAGGSPLHF.

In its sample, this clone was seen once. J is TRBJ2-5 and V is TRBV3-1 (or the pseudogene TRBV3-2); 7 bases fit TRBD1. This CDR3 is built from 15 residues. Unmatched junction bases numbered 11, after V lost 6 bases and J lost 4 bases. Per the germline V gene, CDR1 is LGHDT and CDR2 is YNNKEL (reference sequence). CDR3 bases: TGTGCCAGCAGTTCCAGGGGGAATGTGGCAGAGACCCAGTACTTC. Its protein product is CASSSRGNVAETQYF.

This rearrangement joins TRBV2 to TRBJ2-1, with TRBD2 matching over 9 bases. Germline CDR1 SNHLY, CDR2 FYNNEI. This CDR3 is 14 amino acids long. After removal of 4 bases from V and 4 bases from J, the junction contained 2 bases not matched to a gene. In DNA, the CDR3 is TGTGCCAGCAGTGCGACTAGCGGTTACAATGAGCAGTTCTTC. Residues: CASSATSGYNEQFF.

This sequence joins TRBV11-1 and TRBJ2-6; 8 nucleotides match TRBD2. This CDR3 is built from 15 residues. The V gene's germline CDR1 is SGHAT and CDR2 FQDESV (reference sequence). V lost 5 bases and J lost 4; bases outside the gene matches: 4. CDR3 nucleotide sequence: TGTGCCAGCAGCCGGGGGGGGCACGGGGCCAACGTCCTGACTTTC. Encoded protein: CASSRGGHGANVLTF.

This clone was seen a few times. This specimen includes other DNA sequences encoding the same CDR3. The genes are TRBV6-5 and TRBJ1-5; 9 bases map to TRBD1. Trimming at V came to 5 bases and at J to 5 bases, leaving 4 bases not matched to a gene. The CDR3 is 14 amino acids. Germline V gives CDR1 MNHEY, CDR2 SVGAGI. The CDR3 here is CASSRTGAYQPQHF. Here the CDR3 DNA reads TGTGCCAGCAGTCGGACAGGGGCTTATCAGCCCCAGCATTTT.

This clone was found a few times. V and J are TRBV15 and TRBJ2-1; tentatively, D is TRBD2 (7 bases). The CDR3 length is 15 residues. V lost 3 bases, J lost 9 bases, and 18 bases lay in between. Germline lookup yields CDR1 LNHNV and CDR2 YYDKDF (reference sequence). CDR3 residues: CATSRLGGEGGEQFF. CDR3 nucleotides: TGTGCCACCAGCAGGCTGGGGGGGGAAGGGGGTGAGCAGTTCTTC. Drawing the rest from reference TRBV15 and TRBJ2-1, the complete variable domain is DAMVIQNPRYQVTQFGKPVTLSCSQTLNHNVMYWYQQKSSQAPKLLFHYYDKDFNNEADTPDNFQSRRPNTSFCFLDIRSPGLGDTAMYLCATSRLGGEGGEQFFGPGTRLTVL.

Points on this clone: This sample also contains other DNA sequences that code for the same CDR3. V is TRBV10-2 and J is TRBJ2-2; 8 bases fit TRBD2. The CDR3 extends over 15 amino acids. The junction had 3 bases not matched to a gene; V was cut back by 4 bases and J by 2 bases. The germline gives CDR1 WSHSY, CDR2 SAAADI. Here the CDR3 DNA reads TGCGCCAGCAGTGTCACTAGCGGTAACACCGGGGAGCTGTTTTTT. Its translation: CASSVTSGNTGELFF.

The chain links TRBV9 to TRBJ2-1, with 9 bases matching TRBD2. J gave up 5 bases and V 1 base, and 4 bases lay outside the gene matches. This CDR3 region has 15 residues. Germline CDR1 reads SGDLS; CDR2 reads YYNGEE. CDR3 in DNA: TGTGCCAGCAGCGTATTGCGGGAGGGTCACAATGAGCAGTTCTTC. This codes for CASSVLREGHNEQFF.

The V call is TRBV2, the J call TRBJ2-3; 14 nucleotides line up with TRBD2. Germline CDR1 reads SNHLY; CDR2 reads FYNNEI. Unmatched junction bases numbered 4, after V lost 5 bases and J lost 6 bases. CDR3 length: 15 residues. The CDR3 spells CASSSGTSGGDTQYF. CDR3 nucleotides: TGTGCCAGCAGTTCCGGGACTAGCGGGGGTGATACGCAGTATTTT.

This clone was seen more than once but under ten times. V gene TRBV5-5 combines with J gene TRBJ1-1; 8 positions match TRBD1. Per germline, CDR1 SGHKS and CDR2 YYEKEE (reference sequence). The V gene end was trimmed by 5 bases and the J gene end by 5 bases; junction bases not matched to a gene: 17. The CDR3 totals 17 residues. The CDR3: CASSLVPPTGGVTEAFF. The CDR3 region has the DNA TGTGCCAGCAGTTTAGTGCCCCCAACAGGGGGGGTGACTGAAGCTTTCTTT.

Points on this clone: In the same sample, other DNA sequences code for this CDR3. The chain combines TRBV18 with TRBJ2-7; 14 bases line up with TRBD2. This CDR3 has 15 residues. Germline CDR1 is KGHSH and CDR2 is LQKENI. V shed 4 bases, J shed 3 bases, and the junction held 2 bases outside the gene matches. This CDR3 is CASSLGTSGSYEQYF. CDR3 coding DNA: TGTGCCAGCTCACTAGGGACTAGCGGGAGCTACGAGCAGTACTTC.

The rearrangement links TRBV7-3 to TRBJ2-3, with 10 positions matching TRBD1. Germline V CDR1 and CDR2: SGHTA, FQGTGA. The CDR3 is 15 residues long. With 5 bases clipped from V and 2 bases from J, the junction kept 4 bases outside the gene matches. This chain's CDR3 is CASSRQGAFTDTQYF. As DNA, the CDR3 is TGTGCCAGCAGCCGACAGGGGGCTTTCACAGATACGCAGTATTTT. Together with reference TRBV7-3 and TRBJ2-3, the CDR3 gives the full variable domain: GAGVSQTPSNKVTEKGKYVELRCDPISGHTALYWYRQSLGQGPEFLIYFQGTGAADDSGLPNDRFFAVRPEGSVSTLKIQRTERGDSAVYLCASSRQGAFTDTQYFGPGTRLTVL.

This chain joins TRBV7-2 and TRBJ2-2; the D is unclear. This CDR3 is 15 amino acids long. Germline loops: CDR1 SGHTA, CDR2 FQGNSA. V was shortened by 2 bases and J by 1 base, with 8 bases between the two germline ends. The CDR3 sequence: CASSLRSLNTGELFF. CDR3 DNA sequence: TGTGCCAGCAGCTTACGTAGTCTGAACACCGGGGAGCTGTTTTTT.